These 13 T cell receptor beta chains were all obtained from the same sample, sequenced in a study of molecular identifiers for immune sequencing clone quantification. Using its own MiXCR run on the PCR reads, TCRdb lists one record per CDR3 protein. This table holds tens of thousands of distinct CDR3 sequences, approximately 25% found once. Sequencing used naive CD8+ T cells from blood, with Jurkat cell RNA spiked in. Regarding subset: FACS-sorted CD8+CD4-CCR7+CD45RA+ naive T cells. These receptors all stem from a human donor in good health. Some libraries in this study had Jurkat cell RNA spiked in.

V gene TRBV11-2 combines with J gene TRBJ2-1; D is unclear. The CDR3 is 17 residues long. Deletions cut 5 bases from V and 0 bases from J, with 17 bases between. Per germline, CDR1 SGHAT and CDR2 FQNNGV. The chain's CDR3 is CASSHRTESSSYNEQFF. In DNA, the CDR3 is TGTGCCAGCAGCCATAGGACGGAATCGAGCTCCTACAATGAGCAGTTCTTC. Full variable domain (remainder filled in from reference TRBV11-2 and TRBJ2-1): EAGVAQSPRYKIIEKRQSVAFWCNPISGHATLYWYQQILGQGPKLLIQFQNNGVVDDSQLPKDRFSAERLKGVDSTLKIQPAKLEDSAVYLCASSHRTESSSYNEQFFGPGTRLTVL.

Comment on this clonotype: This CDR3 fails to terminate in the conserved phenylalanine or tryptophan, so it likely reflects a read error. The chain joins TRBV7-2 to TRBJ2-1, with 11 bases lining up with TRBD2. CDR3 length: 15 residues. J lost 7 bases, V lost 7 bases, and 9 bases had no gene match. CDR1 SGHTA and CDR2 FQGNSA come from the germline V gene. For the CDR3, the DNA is TGTGCCAGCACCCCCCTAGCGGGAGGCTTAAATGAGCAGTTCCTC. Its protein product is CASTPLAGGLNEQFL.

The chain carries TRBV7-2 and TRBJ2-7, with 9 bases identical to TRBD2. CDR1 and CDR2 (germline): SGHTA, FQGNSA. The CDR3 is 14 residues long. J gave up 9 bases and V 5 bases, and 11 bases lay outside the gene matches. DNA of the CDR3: TGTGCCAGCAGCCCAACCGGGACTAGCCCCGCGCAGTACTTC. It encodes CASSPTGTSPAQYF. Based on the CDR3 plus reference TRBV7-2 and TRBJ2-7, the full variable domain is GAGVSQSPSNKVTEKGKDVELRCDPISGHTALYWYRQSLGQGLEFLIYFQGNSAPDKSGLPSDRFSAERTGGSVSTLTIQRTQQEDSAVYLCASSPTGTSPAQYFGPGTRLTVT.

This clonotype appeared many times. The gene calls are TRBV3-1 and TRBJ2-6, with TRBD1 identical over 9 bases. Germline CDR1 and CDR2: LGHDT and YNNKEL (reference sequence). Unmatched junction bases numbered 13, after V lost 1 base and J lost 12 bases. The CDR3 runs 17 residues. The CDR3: CASSQGLRDRVVFVLTF. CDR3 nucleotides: TGTGCCAGCAGCCAAGGTCTCCGGGACAGGGTAGTATTCGTCCTGACTTTC.

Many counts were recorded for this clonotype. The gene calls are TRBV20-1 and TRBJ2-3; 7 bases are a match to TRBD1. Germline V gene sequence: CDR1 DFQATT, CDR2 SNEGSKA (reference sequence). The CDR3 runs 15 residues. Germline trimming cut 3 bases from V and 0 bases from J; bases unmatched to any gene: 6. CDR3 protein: CSASEGTASTDTQYF. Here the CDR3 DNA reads TGCAGTGCTAGTGAGGGGACAGCTAGCACAGATACGCAGTATTTT.

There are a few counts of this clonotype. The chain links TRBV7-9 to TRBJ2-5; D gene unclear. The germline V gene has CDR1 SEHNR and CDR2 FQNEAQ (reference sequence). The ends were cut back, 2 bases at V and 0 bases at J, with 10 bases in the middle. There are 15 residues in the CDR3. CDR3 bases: TGTGCCAGCAGCTTAACTTTGATAAACCAAGAGACCCAGTACTTC. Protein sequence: CASSLTLINQETQYF.

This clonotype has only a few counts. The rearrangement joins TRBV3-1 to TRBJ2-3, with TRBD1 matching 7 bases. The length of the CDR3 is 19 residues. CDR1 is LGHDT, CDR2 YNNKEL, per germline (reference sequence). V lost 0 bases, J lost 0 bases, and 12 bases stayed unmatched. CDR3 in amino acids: CASSQDTGQNFLSTDTQYF. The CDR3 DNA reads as TGTGCCAGCAGCCAAGATACGGGACAGAACTTTTTGAGCACAGATACGCAGTATTTT.

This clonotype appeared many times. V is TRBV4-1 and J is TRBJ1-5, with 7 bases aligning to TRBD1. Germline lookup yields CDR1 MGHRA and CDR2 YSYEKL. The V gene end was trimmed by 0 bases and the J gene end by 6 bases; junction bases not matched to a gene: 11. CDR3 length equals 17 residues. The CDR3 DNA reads TGCGCCAGCAGCCAAGATCTTATTAGGCAGGGGGGTCAGCCCCAGCATTTT. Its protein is CASSQDLIRQGGQPQHF.

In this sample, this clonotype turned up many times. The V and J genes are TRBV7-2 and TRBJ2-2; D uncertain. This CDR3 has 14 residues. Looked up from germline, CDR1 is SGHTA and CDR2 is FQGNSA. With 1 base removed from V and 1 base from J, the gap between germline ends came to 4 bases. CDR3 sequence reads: CASSLGLNTGELFF. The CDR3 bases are TGTGCCAGCAGCTTAGGACTGAACACCGGGGAGCTGTTTTTT.

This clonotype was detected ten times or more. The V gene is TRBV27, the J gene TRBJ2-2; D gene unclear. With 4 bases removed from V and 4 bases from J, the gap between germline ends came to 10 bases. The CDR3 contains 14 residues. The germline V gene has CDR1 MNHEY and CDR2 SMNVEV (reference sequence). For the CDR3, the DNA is TGTGCCAGCAGTTATAGGCAGTTCACCGGGGAGCTGTTTTTT. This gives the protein CASSYRQFTGELFF.

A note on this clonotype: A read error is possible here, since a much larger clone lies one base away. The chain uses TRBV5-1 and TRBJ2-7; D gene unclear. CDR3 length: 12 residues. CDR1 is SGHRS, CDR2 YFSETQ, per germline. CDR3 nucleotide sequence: TGCGCCAGCAGCTTGGAGACGTACGAGCAGCACTTC. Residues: CASSLETYEQHF.

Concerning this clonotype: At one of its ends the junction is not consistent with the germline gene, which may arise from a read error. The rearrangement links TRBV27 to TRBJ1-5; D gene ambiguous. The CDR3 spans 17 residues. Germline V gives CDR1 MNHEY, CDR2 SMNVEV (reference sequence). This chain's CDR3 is CVSSLISPRFSNQPQHF. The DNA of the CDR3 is TGTGTCAGCAGTTTGATTTCTCCCCGATTTAGCAATCAGCCCCAGCATTTT.

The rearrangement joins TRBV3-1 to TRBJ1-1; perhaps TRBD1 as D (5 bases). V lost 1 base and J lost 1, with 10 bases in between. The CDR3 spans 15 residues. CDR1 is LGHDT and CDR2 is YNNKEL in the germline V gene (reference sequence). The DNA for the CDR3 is TGTGCCAGCAGCCAAGGCAGCGGGGCGAACACTGAAGCTTTCTTT. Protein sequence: CASSQGSGANTEAFF.